Shown below are 5 T cell receptor beta chains from a single sample sequenced in a study of cytomegalovirus exposure and HLA in healthy donors. Both 60 Vbeta primers and 13 Jbeta primers went into the PCR. Clones were sequenced by immunoSEQ multiplex PCR, and TCRdb holds only the in-frame ones, with some missing. Of approximately 160,000 clones in the sample, about four fifths were seen once. Sequencing input: PBMCs. The receptor set was obtained from a male donor in good health and CMV-seropositive.

CDR3 coding DNA: TGTGCCAGCAGCTTGCGCGGGGGGGAAGAGACCCAGTACTTC. This gives the protein CASSLRGGEETQYF. The chain combines TRBV5-4 with TRBJ2-5, with 9 bases lining up with TRBD2. The CDR3 runs to 14 residues. V lost 1 base, J lost 3 bases, and 1 base stayed unmatched. From germline, CDR1 is SGHNT and CDR2 YYREEE (reference sequence). Using reference TRBV5-4 and TRBJ2-5 for the parts outside the CDR3, the full variable domain is ETGVTQSPTHLIKTRGQQVTLRCSSQSGHNTVSWYQQALGQGPQFIFQYYREEENGRGNFPPRFSGLQFPNYSSELNVNALELDDSALYLCASSLRGGEETQYFGPGTRLLVL.

For this clone: This specimen includes other DNA sequences encoding the same CDR3. The chain is built from TRBV19 and TRBJ2-1, with D uncertain. The CDR3 is 15 amino acids. Trimming pared 1 base from V and 0 bases from J, leaving 7 bases between. Germline lookup yields CDR1 LNHDA and CDR2 SQIVND (reference sequence). CDR3 region: CASSIGPSSYNEQFF. The DNA of the CDR3 is TGTGCCAGTAGTATAGGGCCTAGCTCCTACAATGAGCAGTTCTTC.

The V and J genes are TRBV6-6 and TRBJ1-1; the D is unclear. The CDR3 has 14 residues. V was clipped by 0 bases and J by 2 bases, with 7 bases between them. Per germline, CDR1 MNHNY and CDR2 SVGAGI (reference sequence). The CDR3 protein is CASSYSRGNTEAFF. In DNA form, the CDR3 reads TGTGCCAGCAGTTACTCGAGAGGAAACACTGAAGCTTTCTTT.

This chain connects TRBV4-3 to TRBJ2-5, with a possible D match to TRBD1 (5 bases). Germline CDR1 and CDR2: LGHNA and YSLEER. Deletions cut 4 bases from V and 4 bases from J, with 19 bases between. This CDR3 comprises 16 residues. CDR3 sequence reads: CASSPRVFGDRETQYF. The DNA of the CDR3 is TGCGCCAGCAGCCCTCGTGTATTTGGAGACAGAGAGACCCAGTACTTC.

This chain uses TRBV4-3 with TRBJ2-1; 10 nucleotides agree with TRBD2. This CDR3 is built from 16 residues. The germline CDR1 and CDR2 sequences are LGHNA and YSLEER. Trimming cost V 1 base and J 2 bases; bases outside gene matches: 2. In DNA form, the CDR3 reads TGCGCCAGCAGCCAAGGAGCGGGGGGGCCCTACAATGAGCAGTTCTTC. Amino acids: CASSQGAGGPYNEQFF.